These 16 T cell receptor beta chains originate from one sample sequenced in a study of blood T cell repertoires in COVID-19 (dated by TCRdb to 2018 to 2021). The library relied on the immunoSEQ multiplex PCR assay. TCRdb stores this immuneACCESS table with in-frame sequences only. Part of the clones is absent; in the studies checked, under half of the shortfall reflects unresolved V genes, and no reason is known for the rest. The sample includes over 50,000 clones, with 84% observed a single time. Of the sample, roughly a sixth is held by the ten largest clones. Sequencing input: peripheral blood. The receptors come from a man in his 60s with COVID-19, enrolled during active disease.

The gene calls are TRBV27 and TRBJ2-1; 9 nucleotides align to TRBD2. Germline V gene data show CDR1 as MNHEY and CDR2 as SMNVEV (reference sequence). The CDR3 has 15 residues. Trimming took 4 bases from V and 12 from J; bases not matched to a gene: 13. This chain's CDR3 is CASSSRAGGVIVQFF. The CDR3 DNA sequence: TGTGCCAGCAGTTCCCGAGCGGGAGGCGTTATTGTGCAGTTCTTC.

This sequence joins TRBV28 and TRBJ1-1; D is ambiguous. Trimming took 2 bases from V and 0 from J, leaving 7 bases between them. The CDR3 contains 14 residues. Looked up from germline, CDR1 is MDHEN and CDR2 is SYDVKM. CDR3 bases: TGTGCCAGCAGTTTACACACAGTGAACACTGAAGCTTTCTTT. Protein sequence: CASSLHTVNTEAFF.

The J gene is TRBJ1-4, the V gene TRBV5-1; 11 nucleotides agree with TRBD1. With V trimmed by 0 bases and J by 7 bases, 2 bases remained unmatched. CDR3 size: 15 residues. Per germline, CDR1 SGHRS and CDR2 YFSETQ. The CDR3 DNA reads TGCGCCAGCAGCTTGGGCGGGACAGGGGGTGAAAAACTGTTTTTT. It is translated as CASSLGGTGGEKLFF.

This clone was detected only once. The chain has TRBV5-1 and TRBJ2-7, with a tentative D call TRBD1 (7 bases). This CDR3 contains 15 residues. V lost 6 bases to trimming and J lost 2 bases, with 18 bases between them. CDR1 SGHRS and CDR2 YFSETQ come from the germline V gene. The CDR3 spells CASNPVGGGPYEQYF. In DNA form, the CDR3 reads TGCGCCAGCAACCCTGTAGGAGGGGGCCCCTACGAGCAGTACTTC.

This chain uses TRBV6-5 with TRBJ1-5; 7 bases line up with TRBD1. The J segment lost 2 bases and the V segment lost 9 bases, leaving 7 bases of the junction unmatched. CDR1 and CDR2 (germline): MNHEY, SVGAGI. This CDR3 has 14 amino acids. Here the CDR3 reads CASGHTGGNQPQHF. CDR3 in DNA: TGTGCCAGTGGGCATACAGGGGGCAATCAGCCCCAGCATTTT.

The rearrangement links TRBV4-1 to TRBJ2-5; 11 bases align to TRBD2. The V gene end was trimmed by 4 bases and the J gene end by 0 bases; junction bases not matched to a gene: 1. The germline V gene has CDR1 MGHRA and CDR2 YSYEKL. This CDR3 region has 15 residues. As DNA, the CDR3 is TGCGCCAGCAGCCCGGGACTAGCGGACCAAGAGACCCAGTACTTC. Encoded protein: CASSPGLADQETQYF.

This clone was seen more than once but under ten times. The CDR3 loop is CASSLTGVIDEQFF. DNA for the CDR3: TGTGCCAGCAGCTTAACGGGAGTCATCGATGAGCAGTTCTTC. This chain connects TRBV7-9 to TRBJ2-1; D is perhaps TRBD2 (6 bases). From germline, CDR1 is SEHNR and CDR2 FQNEAQ (reference sequence). CDR3 length equals 14 residues. V lost 2 bases and J 8 bases, leaving 13 bases between the germline ends.

The V and J genes are TRBV27 and TRBJ2-7, with TRBD2 matching over 7 bases. Looked up from germline, CDR1 is MNHEY and CDR2 is SMNVEV (reference sequence). The CDR3 runs to 14 residues. Unmatched junction bases numbered 11, after V lost 7 bases and J lost 5 bases. The CDR3 loop reads CASILRPGGNEQYF. CDR3 sequence (DNA): TGTGCCAGCATCCTACGTCCCGGGGGGAACGAGCAGTACTTC.

The rearrangement links TRBV19 to TRBJ2-1, with TRBD2 matching 8 bases. The CDR3 is 15 amino acids. Looked up from germline, CDR1 is LNHDA and CDR2 is SQIVND (reference sequence). V shed 10 bases and J 6 bases; nucleotides not matched to a gene: 14. CDR3 sequence reads: CATGRRELAANEQFF. The CDR3 bases are TGTGCCACCGGCCGCCGAGAACTAGCGGCCAATGAGCAGTTCTTC.

The chain recombines TRBV5-5 with TRBJ2-5; TRBD1 matches 7 bases. Germline CDR1 SGHKS, CDR2 YYEKEE (reference sequence). Trimming removed 4 bases from V and 1 base from J; junction bases left unmatched: 4. CDR3 length equals 14 residues. CDR3 DNA sequence: TGTGCCAGCAGCGCCGGGACAGCCCAAGAGACCCAGTACTTC. Translation gives CASSAGTAQETQYF.

The rearrangement links TRBV6-5 to TRBJ2-1; 9 bases are shared with TRBD1. The germline CDR1 and CDR2 sequences are MNHEY and SVGAGI. There are 14 residues in the CDR3. The trim removed 2 bases at V and 11 bases at J, leaving 7 bases unmatched. The CDR3 coding sequence is TGTGCCAGCAGTTACAGTGAGGGACAGGGAAAGCAGTTCTTC. This gives the protein CASSYSEGQGKQFF.

This clone was counted once. The gene calls are TRBV5-1 and TRBJ1-1; D is possibly TRBD1 (6 bases). Germline CDR1 and CDR2: SGHRS and YFSETQ. Trimming cost V 4 bases and J 5 bases, with 15 bases left between them. This CDR3 spans 14 amino acids. CDR3 coding DNA: TGCGCCAGCAGCCCCCAACGAGGGGGAACTGAAGCTTTCTTT. This translates into CASSPQRGGTEAFF.

The CDR3 region is CASSLGSIGADTQYF. CDR3 DNA: TGTGCCAGCAGCTTAGGTTCGATAGGAGCAGATACGCAGTATTTT. The chain joins TRBV7-9 to TRBJ2-3; D is undetermined. CDR1 and CDR2 (germline): SEHNR, FQNEAQ (reference sequence). The V end lost 1 base, the J end lost 4 bases, and 12 bases lay between the germline ends. The CDR3 spans 15 residues.

A remark on this clone: One junction end disagrees with the germline gene, perhaps due to a read error. V usage is TRBV7-3 and J usage is TRBJ2-3, with TRBD2 matching over 7 bases. The CDR3 spans 16 residues. The germline CDR1 and CDR2 sequences are SGHTA and FQGTGA. Here the CDR3 reads CANSYLSGPPSDTQYF. The DNA of the CDR3 is TGTGCCAACAGCTACCTTAGCGGGCCCCCCTCGGATACGCAGTATTTT.

This chain connects TRBV27 to TRBJ1-5, with 11 positions matching TRBD1. CDR3 length: 15 residues. CDR1 and CDR2 (germline): MNHEY, SMNVEV (reference sequence). V dropped 5 bases and J dropped 3; count of bases not matched to a gene: 3. CDR3 in DNA: TGTGCCAGCAGTGAGGGACAGGGGGACAATCAGCCCCAGCATTTT. Translating gives CASSEGQGDNQPQHF.

The gene calls are TRBV5-1 and TRBJ2-1, with 13 bases matching TRBD2. The J segment lost 8 bases and the V segment lost 1 base, leaving 12 bases of the junction unmatched. The length of the CDR3 is 18 residues. Germline V CDR1 and CDR2: SGHRS, YFSETQ. The CDR3 DNA reads as TGCGCCAGCAGCTTGTGGGGGACTAGCGGGAACCTGGGGGATGAGCAGTTCTTC. Protein product: CASSLWGTSGNLGDEQFF.